Described below is a single T cell receptor (beta chain) sequence and its context. Its antigen is not known. CDR3 length: 13 amino acids. Germline loops: CDR1 MNHEY, CDR2 SVGAGI. V lost 6 bases to trimming and J lost 0 bases, with 9 bases between them. Here immunoSEQ multiplex PCR was the method, and the copy in TCRdb shows in-frame clones only, minus some. The data hold over 2 million clones, with 90% to 95% observed a single time. The data originate from a study of shared clonotypes between healthy human individuals. The wider study: There were three CD4 naive, three CD4 memory, two CD8 naive and one CD8 memory plates per donor.

The study, taken as a whole, reports: The sampled material consisted only of blood, and tissue repertoires are likely to differ.

The origin of this receptor is a man aged 18-30 years in good health. Sample: naive CD4+ T cells sorted from blood. The subset was: CD45RA+ positively selected. The chain combines TRBV6-5 with TRBJ2-7; D unclear. DNA for the CDR3: TGTGCCAGCAGCCCATCGGCCTCCTACGAGCAGTACTTC. Its protein product is CASSPSASYEQYF.